The T cell receptor beta chain under discussion was sequenced for a study of blood T cell repertoires in COVID-19. Study details: Acute and convalescent COVID-19 samples came from the United States, Italy and Spain. T cells, B-cell-depleted T cells, or PBMCs supplied cDNA or gDNA.

Original data processing: It was from reference gene primer amplification that nucleated cell counts were estimated. The assay was immunoSEQ multiplex PCR, and TCRdb's table has in-frame clones only and misses some. V, J and clone size reflect that table, while D and trimming were determined from the DNA. This sample yields roughly 220,000 clones, of which approximately 80% are seen a single time; 15% to 20% belongs to the top ten. CDR3 size: 14 residues. Losses at the gene ends were 5 bases for V and 11 bases for J; bases not matched to a gene: 11. Germline V gene data show CDR1 as KGHSH and CDR2 as LQKENI.

What was sequenced was peripheral blood. The clonotype originates from a man younger than 40 with active or convalescent COVID-19. The chain uses TRBV18 and TRBJ1-5; 8 nucleotides align to TRBD1. As DNA, the CDR3 is TGTGCCAGCTCAAAACAGGGGGGAGACGAGGCCCAGCATTTT. Protein: CASSKQGGDEAQHF.